Each of the 12 T cell receptor beta chains below was sequenced from the same sample in a study of cytomegalovirus exposure and HLA in healthy donors. With 60 Vbeta and 13 Jbeta primers, the PCR was carried out. The repertoire was sequenced with immunoSEQ multiplex PCR; TCRdb's copy has only in-frame clones and lacks some. Among 90,000 to 100,000 clones listed, roughly 79% were seen once. The specimen was PBMCs. These receptors all come from a man aged 40-50 years in good health and CMV-seronegative.

The V and J genes are TRBV14 and TRBJ1-1; TRBD1 matches 8 bases. Per germline, CDR1 SGHDN and CDR2 FVKESK. The CDR3 totals 18 residues. With 6 bases clipped from V and 4 bases from J, the junction kept 19 bases outside the gene matches. DNA for the CDR3: TGTGCCAGCAGAAAGAGCGCAGGGCAGGGGGCCCCGGGCACTGAAGCTTTCTTT. Translated, it gives CASRKSAGQGAPGTEAFF.

In this sample, this clone turned up once. This chain uses TRBV6-1 with TRBJ1-5; TRBD1 is a possible D gene (5 bases). The CDR3 totals 15 residues. V was cut by 7 bases and J by 0 bases, with 13 bases left in between. The germline V gene encodes CDR1 MNHNS and CDR2 SASEGT. CDR3 bases: TGTGCCAGCACCTACGGAGGGGTTAGCAATCAGCCCCAGCATTTT. This sequence encodes CASTYGGVSNQPQHF.

The CDR3 bases are TGTGCCAGCAGGGGACTAACAGATACGCAGTATTTT. Translating it yields CASRGLTDTQYF. The chain combines TRBV7-2 with TRBJ2-3, with 7 bases matching TRBD2. V was clipped by 6 bases and J by 3 bases; unmatched bases: 0. The length of the CDR3 is 12 residues. Germline loops: CDR1 SGHTA, CDR2 FQGNSA.

There are a few counts of this clone. The junction does not match germline at one end; this may be a read error. The chain carries TRBV30 and TRBJ2-2; 8 bases map to TRBD2. CDR1 is GTSNPN and CDR2 is SVGIG in the germline V gene (reference sequence). This CDR3 contains 15 residues. CDR3 sequence (DNA): TGTTCCTGGAGTAATAGCGGGATAGACACCGGGGAGCTGTTTTTT. Translation: CSWSNSGIDTGELFF.

The chain combines TRBV7-2 with TRBJ2-5; D is ambiguous. Germline loops: CDR1 SGHTA, CDR2 FQGNSA. V gave up 5 bases and J gave up 5 bases, with 9 bases separating them. The CDR3 has 12 residues. CDR3: CASSLGPETQYF. The DNA of the CDR3 is TGTGCCAGCAGCCTAGGTCCTGAGACCCAGTACTTC.

The CDR3 sequence is CASSFRTGGSYEQYF. In DNA, the CDR3 is TGTGCCAGCAGTTTCCGGACAGGGGGCTCCTACGAGCAGTACTTC. The chain employs TRBV28 and TRBJ2-7; 10 bases map to TRBD1. CDR3 length equals 15 residues. Germline V lookup: CDR1 MDHEN, CDR2 SYDVKM. Trimming cost V 3 bases and J 0 bases; bases outside gene matches: 2.

The chain is built from TRBV30 and TRBJ2-3, with D maybe TRBD2 (6 bases). The CDR3 contains 14 residues. Germline CDR1 reads GTSNPN; CDR2 reads SVGIG (reference sequence). V was trimmed by 2 bases and J by 7 bases, leaving 16 bases between them. As DNA, the CDR3 is TGTGCCTGGAGTCCCCGGAGGGCTGCGAATACGCAGTATTTT. It encodes CAWSPRRAANTQYF.

This clone is a singleton in its sample. This chain uses TRBV5-8 with TRBJ1-5, with a tentative D call TRBD1 (6 bases). Germline V gives CDR1 SGHTS, CDR2 YDEGEE. V lost 4 bases and J 0 bases, leaving 11 bases between the germline ends. This CDR3 comprises 15 residues. The CDR3 region has the DNA TGTGCCAGCAGCCCGGGGACACTTAGCAATCAGCCCCAGCATTTT. This codes for CASSPGTLSNQPQHF.

In its sample, this clone was seen a few times. This chain joins TRBV29-1 and TRBJ1-2; D is ambiguous. Germline V lookup: CDR1 SQVTM, CDR2 ANQGSEA. V was pared by 6 bases and J by 7 bases, with 18 bases between. The length of the CDR3 is 13 residues. In DNA, the CDR3 is TGCAGCGTCCCCTTAAACGGGGTGGGTGGCTACACCTTC. Its translation is CSVPLNGVGGYTF.

This chain uses TRBV6-6 with TRBJ2-7; D remains unclear. V was pared by 6 bases and J by 2 bases, with 8 bases between. CDR1 is MNHNY and CDR2 is SVGAGI in the germline V gene (reference sequence). The CDR3 is 12 amino acids. CDR3 region: CASSAQTYEQYF. CDR3 DNA sequence: TGTGCCAGCAGCGCCCAGACCTACGAGCAGTACTTC.

This clone was seen a handful of times. The V gene is TRBV6-6, the J gene TRBJ2-5; possibly TRBD2 for D (5 bases). Trimming took 2 bases from V and 0 from J, leaving 7 bases between them. The CDR3 has 14 amino acids. Germline V CDR1 and CDR2: MNHNY, SVGAGI (reference sequence). Written as DNA, the CDR3 is TGTGCCAGCAGTTACGAGAGGGACCAAGAGACCCAGTACTTC. This gives the protein CASSYERDQETQYF.

This clone was seen only once. The V call is TRBV7-6, the J call TRBJ2-3; D unresolved. V was clipped by 1 base and J by 0 bases, with 8 bases between them. The CDR3 runs to 15 residues. Germline CDR1 is SGHVS and CDR2 is FNYEAQ. In nucleotides, the CDR3 is TGTGCCAGCAGCTTAGAAGGCAGGAGCACAGATACGCAGTATTTT. Amino acids: CASSLEGRSTDTQYF.